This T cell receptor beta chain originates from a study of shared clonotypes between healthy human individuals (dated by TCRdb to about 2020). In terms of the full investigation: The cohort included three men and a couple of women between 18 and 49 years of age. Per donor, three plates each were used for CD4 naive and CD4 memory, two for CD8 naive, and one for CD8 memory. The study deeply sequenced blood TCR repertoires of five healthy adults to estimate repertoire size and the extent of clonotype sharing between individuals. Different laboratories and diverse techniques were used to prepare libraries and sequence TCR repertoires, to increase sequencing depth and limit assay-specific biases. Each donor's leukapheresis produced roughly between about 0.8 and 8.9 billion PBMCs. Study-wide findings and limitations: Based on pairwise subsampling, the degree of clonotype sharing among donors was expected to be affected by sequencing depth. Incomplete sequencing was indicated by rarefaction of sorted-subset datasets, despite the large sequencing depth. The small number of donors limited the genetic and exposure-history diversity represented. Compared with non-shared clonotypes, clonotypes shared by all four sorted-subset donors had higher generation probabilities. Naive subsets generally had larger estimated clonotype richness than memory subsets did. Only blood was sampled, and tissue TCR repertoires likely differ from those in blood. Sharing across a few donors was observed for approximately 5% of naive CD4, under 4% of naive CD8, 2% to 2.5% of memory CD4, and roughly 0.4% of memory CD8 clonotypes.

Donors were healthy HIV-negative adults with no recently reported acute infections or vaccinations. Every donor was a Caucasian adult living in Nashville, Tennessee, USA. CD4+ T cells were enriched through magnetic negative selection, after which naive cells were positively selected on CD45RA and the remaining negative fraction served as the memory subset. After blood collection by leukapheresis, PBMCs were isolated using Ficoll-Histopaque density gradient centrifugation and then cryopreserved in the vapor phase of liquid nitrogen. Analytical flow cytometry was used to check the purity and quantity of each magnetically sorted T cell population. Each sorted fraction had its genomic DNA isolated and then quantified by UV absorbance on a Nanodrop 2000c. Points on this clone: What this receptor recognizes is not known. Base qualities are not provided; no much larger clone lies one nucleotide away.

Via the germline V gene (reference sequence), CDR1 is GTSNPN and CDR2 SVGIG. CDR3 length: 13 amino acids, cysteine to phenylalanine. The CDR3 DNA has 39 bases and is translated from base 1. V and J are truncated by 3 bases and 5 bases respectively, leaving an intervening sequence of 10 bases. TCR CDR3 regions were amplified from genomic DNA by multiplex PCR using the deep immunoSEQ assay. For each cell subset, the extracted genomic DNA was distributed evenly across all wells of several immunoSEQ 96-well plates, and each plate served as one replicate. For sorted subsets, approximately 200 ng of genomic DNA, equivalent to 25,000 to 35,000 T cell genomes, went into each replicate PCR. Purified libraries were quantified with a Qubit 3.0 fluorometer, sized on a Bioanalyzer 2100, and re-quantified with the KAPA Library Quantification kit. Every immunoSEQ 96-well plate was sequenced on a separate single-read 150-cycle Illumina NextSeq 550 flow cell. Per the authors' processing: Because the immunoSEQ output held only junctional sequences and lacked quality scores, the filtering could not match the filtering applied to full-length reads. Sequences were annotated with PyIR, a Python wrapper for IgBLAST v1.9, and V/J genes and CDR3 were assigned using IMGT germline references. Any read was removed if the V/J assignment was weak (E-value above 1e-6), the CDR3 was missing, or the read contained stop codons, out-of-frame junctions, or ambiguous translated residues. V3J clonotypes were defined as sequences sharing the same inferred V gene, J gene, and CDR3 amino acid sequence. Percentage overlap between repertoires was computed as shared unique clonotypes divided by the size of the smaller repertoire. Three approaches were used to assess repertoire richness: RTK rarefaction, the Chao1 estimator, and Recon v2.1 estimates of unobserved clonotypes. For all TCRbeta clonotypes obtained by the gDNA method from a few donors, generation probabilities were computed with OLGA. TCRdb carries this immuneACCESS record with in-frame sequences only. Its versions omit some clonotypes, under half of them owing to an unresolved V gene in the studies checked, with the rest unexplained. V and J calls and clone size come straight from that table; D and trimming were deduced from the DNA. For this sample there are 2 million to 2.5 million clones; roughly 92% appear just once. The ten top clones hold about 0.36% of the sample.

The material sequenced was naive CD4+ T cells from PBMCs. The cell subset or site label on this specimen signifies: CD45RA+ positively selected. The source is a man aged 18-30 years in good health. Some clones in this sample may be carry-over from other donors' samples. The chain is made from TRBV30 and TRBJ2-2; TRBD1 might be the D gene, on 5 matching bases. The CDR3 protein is CAWRGQNTGELFF. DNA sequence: TGTGCCTGGAGGGGGCAGAATACCGGGGAGCTGTTTTTT.